Shown below are 9 T cell receptor beta chains from a single sample sequenced in a study of somatic mutations in cytotoxic T cells in rheumatoid arthritis. This table comes from immunoSEQ multiplex PCR, and its TCRdb copy is limited to in-frame clones, with some not included. In the table there are approximately 11,000 clones, about 69% of which are singletons. Source material: CD8+ T cells sorted from blood. All receptors derive from an adult with rheumatoid arthritis.

This clone appeared a few times. V and J are TRBV28 and TRBJ2-7; no reliable D call. V lost 2 bases and J 5 bases, leaving 13 bases between the germline ends. The germline V gene has CDR1 MDHEN and CDR2 SYDVKM. The length of the CDR3 is 14 residues. The CDR3, as DNA: TGTGCCAGCAGTTTAATGGTCTCACGGGACGAGCAGTACTTC. Translation gives CASSLMVSRDEQYF.

V and J are TRBV7-9 and TRBJ2-6; maybe TRBD1 (5 bases). V shed 5 bases and J shed 2 bases, with 10 bases lying between them. The germline V gene has CDR1 SEHNR and CDR2 FQNEAQ (reference sequence). The length of the CDR3 is 15 residues. CDR3 bases: TGTGCCAGCAGCCCCCCCAGGGCTGGGGCCAACGTCCTGACTTTC. Residues: CASSPPRAGANVLTF.

Only one count was recorded for this clone. In nucleotides, the CDR3 is TGTGCCTGGAGTGTTGATAATTCACCCCTCCACTTT. Amino acid sequence: CAWSVDNSPLHF. This chain uses TRBV30 with TRBJ1-6; D is uncertain. Germline V CDR1 and CDR2: GTSNPN, SVGIG (reference sequence). The CDR3 sequence is 12 residues long. V was pared by 0 bases and J by 5 bases, with 2 bases between.

The chain is built from TRBV27 and TRBJ1-1; D might be TRBD1 (6 bases). From germline, CDR1 is MNHEY and CDR2 SMNVEV (reference sequence). V lost 3 bases to trimming and J lost 4 bases, with 15 bases between them. CDR3 length: 15 amino acids. In nucleotides, the CDR3 is TGTGCCAGCAGTTTTGGGAGGGGGGCGATCACTGAAGCTTTCTTT. Residues: CASSFGRGAITEAFF.

This clone was seen once. CDR3 nucleotide sequence: TGTGCCACCAGCAGAGACACGGACAGGGCAGGGGAGACCCAGTACTTC. Its protein product is CATSRDTDRAGETQYF. The V gene is TRBV15, the J gene TRBJ2-5; 8 nucleotides match TRBD1. Germline V gives CDR1 LNHNV, CDR2 YYDKDF (reference sequence). V gave up 0 bases and J gave up 5 bases; unmatched junction bases: 8. The CDR3 runs to 16 residues. Drawing the rest from reference TRBV15 and TRBJ2-5, the complete variable domain is DAMVIQNPRYQVTQFGKPVTLSCSQTLNHNVMYWYQQKSSQAPKLLFHYYDKDFNNEADTPDNFQSRRPNTSFCFLDIRSPGLGDTAMYLCATSRDTDRAGETQYFGPGTRLLVL.

The chain recombines TRBV6-1 with TRBJ1-1; 12 bases fit TRBD1. From germline, CDR1 is MNHNS and CDR2 SASEGT. There are 17 residues in the CDR3. V was pared by 1 base and J by 5 bases, with 8 bases of the junction left unmatched. The DNA for the CDR3 is TGTGCCAGCAGTGAAGGGGGGACAGGGGGCGCGTGGACTGAAGCTTTCTTT. It yields the protein CASSEGGTGGAWTEAFF.

The DNA for the CDR3 is TGTGCCAGCAGCGTAGATCCGGGACAGATTCGTGATACGCAGTATTTT. It codes for CASSVDPGQIRDTQYF. V usage is TRBV9 and J usage is TRBJ2-3, with 7 bases fitting TRBD1. The V gene's germline CDR1 is SGDLS and CDR2 YYNGEE. After removal of 0 bases from V and 6 bases from J, the junction contained 10 bases not matched to a gene. This CDR3 spans 16 amino acids.

The chain couples TRBV6-4 to TRBJ2-1, with TRBD1 matching 11 bases. With V trimmed by 3 bases and J by 8 bases, 3 bases remained unmatched. CDR1 is MRHNA, CDR2 SNTAGT, per germline. The CDR3 spans 14 residues. The CDR3 loop reads CASSDWDRGDEQFF. CDR3 nucleotide sequence: TGTGCCAGCAGTGATTGGGACAGGGGGGATGAGCAGTTCTTC.

J is TRBJ2-2 and V is TRBV4-1; the match to TRBD1 covers 7 bases. This CDR3 is 16 amino acids long. V was pared by 3 bases and J by 8 bases, with 12 bases of the junction left unmatched. Germline lookup yields CDR1 MGHRA and CDR2 YSYEKL. DNA for the CDR3: TGCGCCAGCAGCCAGGAACAGGGGACGTTGAGGGGGGAGCTGTTTTTT. Amino acids: CASSQEQGTLRGELFF.